The rows below give T cell receptor beta chains drawn from one sample of a study of response to subunit inactivated influenza vaccine. TCRdb itself ran the RT-PCR reads through MiXCR, one entry per CDR3 protein. The sample has about half a million distinct CDR3 sequences, about 25% seen once; the top ten hold 1.9%. The material sequenced was CD4+ T cells sorted from PBMCs, taken roughly 5 days after vaccination. The receptors derive from a man over 45 who received an inactivated influenza vaccine. CDR3s include the opening cysteine and the closing phenylalanine or tryptophan. The order of the fields is J gene, D gene, clone size, V gene, CDR3 DNA, CDR3 protein. D genes are given only for firm matches. Only some rows state a clone size, as once, few, many or a class for expanded clones.

>TRBJ2-1|NA|many|TRBV5-1
TGCGCCAGCAGATCCGGGACAACAAAATTAGAGCAGTTCTTC
CASRSGTTKLEQFF
>TRBJ2-1|TRBD1|NA|TRBV29-1
TGCAGCGCCGCACAGGGGTTGCTACAGGGTGAGCAGTTCTTC
CSAAQGLLQGEQFF
>TRBJ2-5|TRBD2|NA|TRBV9
TGTGCCAGCAGCGTAGCGGCTAGCGGGAGTAAAGAGACCCAGTACTTC
CASSVAASGSKETQYF
>TRBJ1-6|NA|NA|TRBV20-1
TGCAGTGCCCGGCAGCGGAGGAATAATTCACCCCTCCACTTT
CSARQRRNNSPLHF
>TRBJ2-4|TRBD1|NA|TRBV24-1
TGTGCCACCCAAGGAAACAGGGGAAACATTCAGTACTTC
CATQGNRGNIQYF
>TRBJ2-2|NA|NA|TRBV7-8
TGTGCCAGCAGCTTCCGAGATAGGGACGGGGAGCTGTTTTTT
CASSFRDRDGELFF
>TRBJ2-5|NA|NA|TRBV7-9
TGTGCCAGCAGCCAAAACCGGAAACTCCAAGAGACCCAGTACTTC
CASSQNRKLQETQYF
>TRBJ2-5|NA|few|TRBV7-9
TGTGCCAGCAGCAAAGAGGGTGGTTGGGAGACCCAGTACTTC
CASSKEGGWETQYF
>TRBJ1-1|NA|few|TRBV12-3/TRBV12-4
TGTGCCAGCAGTTCCGTCGGAGGGTTAGGAGCTTTCTTT
CASSSVGGLGAFF
>TRBJ2-7|TRBD2|NA|TRBV28
TGTGCCAGCAAGGAGCGGGAGTACGAGCAGTACTTC
CASKEREYEQYF
>TRBJ2-3|NA|many|TRBV20-1
TGCAGTGCTAGGTCATTCGGGAACGCAGATACGCAGTATTTT
CSARSFGNADTQYF
>TRBJ2-7|NA|few|TRBV15
TGTGCCACCAGCAGTACCTTGGGGCAGGGGACCTACGAGCAGTACTTC
CATSSTLGQGTYEQYF
>TRBJ2-2|NA|NA|TRBV28
TGTGCCAGCAGTTCCGAGACCGGGGAGCTGTTTTTT
CASSSETGELFF
>TRBJ2-3|TRBD2|many|TRBV24-1
TGTGCCACCAGTGAGCGACTAGCGGGGCGCACAGATACGCAGTATTTT
CATSERLAGRTDTQYF
>TRBJ2-7|TRBD1|NA|TRBV10-3
TGTGCCATCAGTTTAAGTCAGGGGGCGCCGGCCGAGCAGTACTTC
CAISLSQGAPAEQYF
>TRBJ2-1|NA|many|TRBV30
TGTGCCTGGAGTCCCGGACACACCAATGAGCAGTTCTTC
CAWSPGHTNEQFF
>TRBJ2-1|TRBD2|NA|TRBV6-1
TGTGCCAGCAGCCGGACTAGCGGGGGGGAATCCTACAATGAGCAGTTCTTC
CASSRTSGGESYNEQFF
>TRBJ1-6|NA|NA|TRBV7-9
TGTGCCAGCAACCAAGGAGGTTCACCCCTCCACTTT
CASNQGGSPLHF
>TRBJ2-3|NA|NA|TRBV10-2
TGCGCCAGCAGTGAGATGCAATCCGGGACCACAGATACGCAGTATTTT
CASSEMQSGTTDTQYF
>TRBJ1-2|TRBD1|NA|TRBV29-1
TGCAGCGCGGGGACAGCGGACTACACCTTC
CSAGTADYTF
>TRBJ2-1|NA|few|TRBV25-1
TGTGCCAGCACCCTAGTTTTAGGCGGTGAGCAGTTCTTC
CASTLVLGGEQFF
>TRBJ1-1|NA|NA|TRBV29-1
TGCAGTGGTAGGGAGGGGGCTGAAGCTTTCTTT
CSGREGAEAFF
>TRBJ2-2|TRBD1|NA|TRBV7-2
TGTGCCAGCAGCTTATTCGCGACAGGGAGCACCGGGGAGCTGTTTTTT
CASSLFATGSTGELFF
>TRBJ1-1|NA|NA|TRBV6-1
TGTGCCATCAGTGAATTTCAAAGGGGTCTCGGGAACACTGAAGCTTTCTTT
CAISEFQRGLGNTEAFF
>TRBJ2-7|NA|few|TRBV29-1
TGCAGCGTTGAGGTGCAGGGTGTGCTAGCAGTTACCTACGAGCAGTACTTC
CSVEVQGVLAVTYEQYF
>TRBJ2-1|NA|few|TRBV5-6
TGTGCCAGCAGCTTCACAGTATACAATGAGCAGTTCTTC
CASSFTVYNEQFF
>TRBJ1-3|TRBD1|many|TRBV12-3/TRBV12-4
TGTGCCAGCAGTTTCAACAGGGGTAGAGGAAACACCATATATTTT
CASSFNRGRGNTIYF
>TRBJ2-1|TRBD2|NA|TRBV20-1
TGCAGTGCTAGCGGGAGGGCGGTCAATGAGCAGTTCTTC
CSASGRAVNEQFF
>TRBJ2-5|NA|NA|TRBV9
TGTGCCAGCAGCGTAGGGTTCAGCGAGGGCCAAGAGACCCAGTACTTC
CASSVGFSEGQETQYF
>TRBJ2-7|TRBD1|few|TRBV12-3/TRBV12-4
TGTGCCAGCAGTTCCATACAGGGGGCAAACTTCTACGAGCAGTACTTC
CASSSIQGANFYEQYF
>TRBJ2-5|TRBD2|NA|TRBV5-8
TGTGCCAGCAGCTCCGGGACTAGTGTAAAAGAGACCCAGTACTTC
CASSSGTSVKETQYF
>TRBJ2-2|TRBD2|NA|TRBV5-6
TGTGCCAGCAGCTCAGGACTAGAGTGGTCCGGGGAGCTGTTTTTT
CASSSGLEWSGELFF
>TRBJ2-5|NA|NA|TRBV12-3/TRBV12-4
TGTGCCAGCAGTTTTGGGATAGAGACCCAGTACTTC
CASSFGIETQYF
>TRBJ2-2|TRBD2|NA|TRBV10-3
TGTGCCATCAAGCGGGGGGTGGACACCGGGGAGCTGTTTTTT
CAIKRGVDTGELFF
>TRBJ2-7|TRBD1|few|TRBV7-3
TGTGCCGGGACAGTCCCCTACGAGCAGTACTTC
CAGTVPYEQYF
>TRBJ1-2|TRBD1|few|TRBV7-2
TGTGCCAGCAGCTCTTCGGGACAGTCAACCTATGGCTACACCTTC
CASSSSGQSTYGYTF
>TRBJ1-4|TRBD1|few|TRBV12-3/TRBV12-4
TGTGCCAGCAGTCCAGACAGGGGGCAGGATGAAAAACTGTTTTTT
CASSPDRGQDEKLFF
>TRBJ2-7|NA|few|TRBV18
TGTGCCAGCTCACCGTACACCGATGGGAGTCTGTGGGAGCAGTACTTC
CASSPYTDGSLWEQYF
>TRBJ2-1|NA|NA|TRBV5-5
TGTGCCAGCAGCTTGCACGGACCAAATGAGCAGTTCTTC
CASSLHGPNEQFF
>TRBJ2-5|NA|NA|TRBV10-3
TGTGCCATCAGGTCCGGGGAGACCCAGTACTTC
CAIRSGETQYF
>TRBJ2-6|NA|NA|TRBV7-3
TGTGCCAGCAGCTTAACCCAGGGTCCACGCTACTCTGGGGCCAACGTCCTGACTTTC
CASSLTQGPRYSGANVLTF
>TRBJ2-2|NA|NA|TRBV3-1
TGTGCCAGCAGATCCTGGGGGACGAGAGACACCGGGGAGCTGTTTTTT
CASRSWGTRDTGELFF
>TRBJ2-5|NA|many|TRBV6-2/TRBV6-3
TGTGCCAGCAGTTACCCCGCCAGCTCCCAAGAGACCCAGTACTTC
CASSYPASSQETQYF
>TRBJ2-7|TRBD1|many|TRBV12-3/TRBV12-4
TGTGCCAGCAGTCTCTCGGTTGTATGGGACAGGGGGCAGGGAGAGCAGTACTTC
CASSLSVVWDRGQGEQYF
>TRBJ2-7|NA|NA|TRBV7-7
TGTGCCAGCAGCTTACATCTATTGGACGAGCAGTACTTC
CASSLHLLDEQYF
>TRBJ2-3|NA|NA|TRBV18
TGTGCCAGCTCACGACGTTTGGGCACAGATACGCAGTATTTT
CASSRRLGTDTQYF
>TRBJ2-1|TRBD2|NA|TRBV5-1
TGCGCCAGCAGCTTTGTGCCTGGCGGGAGGCACGGAGGTTACAATGAGCAGTTCTTC
CASSFVPGGRHGGYNEQFF